What follows are 27 T cell receptor beta chains derived from one specimen sequenced in a study of OX40 agonist ivuxolimab in advanced cancers. TCRdb's copy holds only in-frame clones and misses some; the assay was immunoSEQ multiplex PCR. This sample has fewer than 95,000 clones; approximately 90% occur once, and the top ten carry 0.43%. The source was CD4+ or CD8+ T cells sorted from blood, collected in a trial of the OX40 agonist ivuxolimab. The source of these receptors is an adult with an advanced solid tumor such as melanoma, head and neck, liver or kidney cancer.

The chain couples TRBV2 to TRBJ2-3, with 7 bases aligning to TRBD1. The CDR3 contains 14 residues. With V trimmed by 6 bases and J by 8 bases, 11 bases remained unmatched. Germline V gene data show CDR1 as SNHLY and CDR2 as FYNNEI. CDR3 nucleotides: TGTGCCAGCAGCTGGGGACAGTTCTCCCCTACGCAGTATTTT. Translated: CASSWGQFSPTQYF.

Only one count was recorded for this clone. This rearrangement joins TRBV6-6 to TRBJ1-5; D gene unclear. Germline V lookup: CDR1 MNHNY, CDR2 SVGAGI (reference sequence). V lost 8 bases, J lost 4 bases, and 12 bases lay in between. The CDR3 is 13 amino acids. The CDR3 protein is CASRPDQNQPQHF. CDR3 DNA: TGTGCCAGCCGCCCCGATCAGAATCAGCCCCAGCATTTT.

The CDR3 loop reads CASSRYSNQPQHF. The CDR3 DNA reads TGTGCCAGCAGTAGATATAGCAATCAGCCCCAGCATTTT. V is TRBV6-5 and J is TRBJ1-5; D call uncertain. Trimming cost V 5 bases and J 0 bases, with 5 bases left between them. This CDR3 has 13 residues. Germline V gene data show CDR1 as MNHEY and CDR2 as SVGAGI.

On this clone itself: Distinct nucleotide sequences in the sample also encode this CDR3. The chain recombines TRBV18 with TRBJ1-3; the match to TRBD1 covers 11 bases. This CDR3 has 16 amino acids. V shed 2 bases and J 4 bases; nucleotides not matched to a gene: 4. Germline assignment: CDR1 KGHSH and CDR2 LQKENI. CDR3 protein: CASSPGQGATGNTIYF. Written as DNA, the CDR3 is TGTGCCAGCTCACCAGGACAGGGGGCAACCGGAAACACCATATATTTT.

As to this clone: Relative to the germline gene, one junction end is altered; a read error may explain this. V gene TRBV7-2 combines with J gene TRBJ2-3, with D maybe TRBD1 (5 bases). Germline V gene sequence: CDR1 SGHTA, CDR2 FQGNSA. The CDR3 length is 11 residues. The CDR3, as DNA: TGTGCAAGCAGGGTCACAGATACGCAGTATTTT. Encoded protein: CASRVTDTQYF.

The rearrangement joins TRBV11-3 to TRBJ2-5; D remains ambiguous. Germline V CDR1 and CDR2: SGHNT, YENEEA. V lost 7 bases, J lost 0 bases, and 12 bases lay in between. The CDR3 is 14 amino acids. The CDR3, as DNA: TGTGCCAGCACCAAACACCTGTACCAAGAGACCCAGTACTTC. Protein sequence: CASTKHLYQETQYF.

V gene TRBV21-1 combines with J gene TRBJ2-6; TRBD1 reflects the table's D call only, with no check against the DNA. TRBV21-1 is listed as a pseudogene. The CDR3 length is 15 residues. CDR3 coding DNA: TGTGCCAGCATCCCAGGGGGGCCCGGGGCCAACGTCCTGACTTTC. Residues: CASIPGGPGANVLTF.

The V call is TRBV5-1, the J call TRBJ2-7; D call uncertain. Germline V lookup: CDR1 SGHRS, CDR2 YFSETQ. The CDR3 is made up of 15 amino acids. The ends were cut back, 3 bases at V and 0 bases at J, with 13 bases in the middle. CDR3 loop: CASSWVTGYSYEQYF. CDR3 DNA: TGCGCCAGCAGCTGGGTCACGGGCTACTCCTACGAGCAGTACTTC. The complete variable domain, with remaining parts taken from reference TRBV5-1 and TRBJ2-7, reads KAGVTQTPRYLIKTRGQQVTLSCSPISGHRSVSWYQQTPGQGLQFLFEYFSETQRNKGNFPGRFSGRQFSNSRSEMNVSTLELGDSALYLCASSWVTGYSYEQYFGPGTRLTVT.

The chain has TRBV5-1 and TRBJ2-1; D remains unclear. In germline, CDR1 is SGHRS, CDR2 YFSETQ. CDR3 length equals 12 residues. V gave up 2 bases and J gave up 6 bases, with 6 bases separating them. The CDR3 loop is CASSLVSNEQFF. The DNA of the CDR3 is TGCGCCAGCAGCTTAGTATCCAATGAGCAGTTCTTC.

The chain uses TRBV4-3 and TRBJ2-2, with 9 bases lining up with TRBD2. The CDR3 contains 18 residues. Germline V gives CDR1 LGHNA, CDR2 YSLEER. The V and J ends lost 2 bases and 0 bases, in that order; junction bases with no gene match: 7. The CDR3 region has the DNA TGCGCCAGCAGCCAACTCTTTAGCGGGGGAGCGAACACCGGGGAGCTGTTTTTT. Amino acids: CASSQLFSGGANTGELFF.

In its sample, this clone was seen once. This chain joins TRBV11-3 and TRBJ2-1; TRBD1 agrees at 9 bases. CDR1 SGHNT and CDR2 YENEEA come from the germline V gene. With V trimmed by 7 bases and J by 8 bases, 6 bases remained unmatched. This CDR3 contains 13 residues. The CDR3: CASNRDRAHEQFF. The DNA of the CDR3 is TGTGCCAGCAACCGGGACAGGGCCCATGAGCAGTTCTTC.

This clone was recorded only once. The V and J genes are TRBV6-4 and TRBJ2-3, with D unclear. The CDR3 totals 12 residues. The V end was cut by 6 bases, the J end by 7 bases, with 11 bases between. Per germline, CDR1 MRHNA and CDR2 SNTAGT. The CDR3 sequence: CASRFMENTQYF. The DNA of the CDR3 is TGTGCCAGCAGATTCATGGAGAATACGCAGTATTTT.

This clone was seen just once. V gene TRBV2 combines with J gene TRBJ2-3; 9 nucleotides match TRBD1. Germline V gene sequence: CDR1 SNHLY, CDR2 FYNNEI. V trimming: 6 bases; J trimming: 2 bases; junction bases outside the gene matches: 3. The CDR3 spans 14 residues. The CDR3 reads CASSRDRVTDTQYF. Written as DNA, the CDR3 is TGTGCCAGCAGCCGGGACAGGGTCACAGATACGCAGTATTTT.

V is TRBV29-1 and J is TRBJ2-2; 8 bases fit TRBD1. V gave up 7 bases and J gave up 7 bases; unmatched junction bases: 14. The CDR3 totals 15 residues. The V gene's germline CDR1 is SQVTM and CDR2 ANQGSEA. CDR3 coding DNA: TGCAGCGCGGGCGGGCAGGGGGCATTCGACGGGGAGCTGTTTTTT. Encoded protein: CSAGGQGAFDGELFF.

The chain is built from TRBV28 and TRBJ1-1; D possibly corresponds to TRBD1 (5 bases). Germline lookup yields CDR1 MDHEN and CDR2 SYDVKM. The CDR3 consists of 13 residues. V was trimmed by 2 bases and J by 11 bases, leaving 15 bases between them. The CDR3 protein is CASSLEAPGEAFF. DNA of the CDR3: TGTGCCAGCAGTTTAGAAGCGCCGGGGGAGGCTTTCTTT.

The chain is built from TRBV5-1 and TRBJ2-7, with 8 bases lining up with TRBD2. Trimming cost V 2 bases and J 0 bases; bases outside gene matches: 1. CDR1 is SGHRS, CDR2 YFSETQ, per germline. The CDR3 has 14 amino acids. The CDR3 loop reads CASSFSGSSYEQYF. DNA for the CDR3: TGCGCCAGCAGCTTCAGCGGGAGCTCCTACGAGCAGTACTTC.

The chain combines TRBV9 with TRBJ2-2; a possible D gene is TRBD1 (6 bases). The CDR3 runs to 17 residues. With 2 bases removed from V and 5 bases from J, the gap between germline ends came to 19 bases. Germline V gene lookup returns CDR1 SGDLS and CDR2 YYNGEE. The CDR3 sequence: CASSVLGGAIGTGELFF. CDR3 nucleotide sequence: TGTGCCAGCAGCGTCTTAGGGGGAGCAATCGGGACCGGGGAGCTGTTTTTT.

Only one count was recorded for this clone. The rearrangement uses TRBV7-8 and TRBJ1-5; TRBD1 agrees at 9 bases. CDR1 SGHVS and CDR2 FQNEAQ come from the germline V gene. Losses at the gene ends were 5 bases for V and 7 bases for J; bases not matched to a gene: 6. CDR3 length: 14 residues. The CDR3 loop reads CASSLRQGGQPQHF. CDR3 nucleotide sequence: TGTGCCAGCAGCCTCCGACAGGGGGGACAGCCCCAGCATTTT. The complete variable domain, with remaining parts taken from reference TRBV7-8 and TRBJ1-5, reads GAGVSQSPRYKVAKRGQDVALRCDPISGHVSLFWYQQALGQGPEFLTYFQNEAQLDKSGLPSDRFFAERPEGSVSTLKIQRTQQEDSAVYLCASSLRQGGQPQHFGDGTRLSIL.

The chain uses TRBV28 and TRBJ1-6; D call uncertain. Germline CDR1 and CDR2: MDHEN and SYDVKM. This CDR3 comprises 14 residues. The V gene lost 3 bases and the J gene lost 5 bases, with 8 bases spanning the gap. In DNA form, the CDR3 reads TGTGCCAGCAGTTTTAGAGGGAATAATTCACCCCTCCACTTT. Its translation: CASSFRGNNSPLHF.

The table lists this clone with a few counts. The rearrangement joins TRBV11-3 to TRBJ2-1, with D maybe TRBD2 (5 bases). Deletions cut 2 bases from V and 8 bases from J, with 7 bases between. This CDR3 has 12 residues. Germline values: CDR1 SGHNT, CDR2 YENEEA. The CDR3 DNA reads as TGTGCCAGCAGCTTAAATAGCGATGAGCAGTTCTTC. Its translation: CASSLNSDEQFF.

This chain joins TRBV6-5 and TRBJ1-2; no reliable D call. The CDR3 extends over 15 amino acids. Germline CDR1 is MNHEY and CDR2 is SVGAGI. V was trimmed by 0 bases and J by 8 bases, leaving 16 bases between them. The CDR3 protein is CASSYSTNGRGGYTF. In DNA, the CDR3 is TGTGCCAGCAGTTACTCGACGAATGGGAGAGGGGGCTACACCTTC.

The chain employs TRBV5-1 and TRBJ2-7; 15 nucleotides line up with TRBD2. Germline assignment: CDR1 SGHRS and CDR2 YFSETQ. This CDR3 comprises 16 residues. V shed 4 bases and J 5 bases; nucleotides not matched to a gene: 7. In nucleotides, the CDR3 is TGCGCCAGCAGCATCCGGACTAGCGGGGGGGCTCACGAGCAGTACTTC. It translates to CASSIRTSGGAHEQYF. The full variable domain, with the rest looked up from reference TRBV5-1 and TRBJ2-7, is KAGVTQTPRYLIKTRGQQVTLSCSPISGHRSVSWYQQTPGQGLQFLFEYFSETQRNKGNFPGRFSGRQFSNSRSEMNVSTLELGDSALYLCASSIRTSGGAHEQYFGPGTRLTVT.

The chain couples TRBV28 to TRBJ1-2, with a weak D call TRBD1 (5 bases). Germline CDR1 and CDR2: MDHEN and SYDVKM. This CDR3 spans 14 amino acids. Trimming cost V 6 bases and J 1 base, with 12 bases left between them. CDR3 amino acids: CASRMGGNNYGYTF. The DNA of the CDR3 is TGTGCCAGCAGAATGGGGGGAAATAACTATGGCTACACCTTC.

This chain links TRBV12-5 with TRBJ2-2, with a possible D match to TRBD1 (6 bases). The CDR3 length is 18 residues. Germline loops: CDR1 LGHNT, CDR2 FRNRAP. Trimming shortened V by 2 bases and J by 2 bases, and 18 bases separated the two germline ends. Written as DNA, the CDR3 is TGTGCTAGTGGTTTGTCTCCCCTGGGACAAGTAAACACCGGGGAGCTGTTTTTT. Protein product: CASGLSPLGQVNTGELFF. The full variable domain, with the rest looked up from reference TRBV12-5 and TRBJ2-2, is DARVTQTPRHKVTEMGQEVTMRCQPILGHNTVFWYRQTMMQGLELLAYFRNRAPLDDSGMPKDRFSAEMPDATLATLKIQPSEPRDSAVYFCASGLSPLGQVNTGELFFGEGSRLTVL.

The rearrangement joins TRBV7-2 to TRBJ2-7; weak D call: TRBD1 (6 bases). V lost 1 base and J lost 5, with 15 bases in between. The V gene's germline CDR1 is SGHTA and CDR2 FQGNSA. This CDR3 comprises 15 residues. The CDR3 spells CASSLVGGADNEQYF. The CDR3 region has the DNA TGTGCCAGCAGCTTAGTTGGGGGCGCTGATAACGAGCAGTACTTC.

This sequence joins TRBV18 and TRBJ2-7, with TRBD2 matching 7 bases. The V and J ends lost 3 bases and 3 bases, in that order; junction bases with no gene match: 11. The CDR3 covers 16 residues. Germline-derived CDR1 and CDR2 are KGHSH and LQKENI. CDR3 nucleotides: TGTGCCAGCTCACCGGCCGGGGAGCGGGGCTACTACGAGCAGTACTTC. Protein product: CASSPAGERGYYEQYF.

This chain joins TRBV6-5 and TRBJ2-3, with D possibly TRBD2 on 6 matching bases. This CDR3 has 12 residues. With 8 bases removed from V and 6 bases from J, the gap between germline ends came to 12 bases. Germline V gene data show CDR1 as MNHEY and CDR2 as SVGAGI. The CDR3 nucleotides are TGTGCCAGCTGCGGGGCCGACGATACGCAGTATTTT. Protein sequence: CASCGADDTQYF.